Below are 22 T cell receptor beta chains sequenced from a single sample in a study of beta chain features in type 1 diabetes. Sequenced material consisted of expressed TCRB transcripts (all of the isolated RNA was reverse transcribed). Method: immunoSEQ multiplex PCR; TCRdb's copy keeps in-frame clones and lacks some. The repertoire holds over 700,000 clones, with under 20% as singletons. Source material: naive CD4+ T cells from blood. All receptors derive from a woman younger than 30 in good health.

The chain is built from TRBV5-6 and TRBJ2-7, with TRBD2 matching 11 bases. V trimming: 5 bases; J trimming: 2 bases; junction bases outside the gene matches: 6. This CDR3 has 15 amino acids. Germline lookup yields CDR1 SGHDT and CDR2 YYEEEE. CDR3 in DNA: TGTGCCAGCAGTCCGACTAGCGGGATCGCCTACGAGCAGTACTTC. It translates to CASSPTSGIAYEQYF.

This chain joins TRBV5-1 and TRBJ2-3, with a possible D match to TRBD2 (6 bases). The CDR3 consists of 15 residues. CDR1 SGHRS and CDR2 YFSETQ come from the germline V gene. The V end was cut by 4 bases, the J end by 3 bases, with 15 bases between. The DNA for the CDR3 is TGCGCCAGCAGCCGCGTAGCGGAGGGGACAGATACGCAGTATTTT. As protein: CASSRVAEGTDTQYF.

Concerning this clone: An end of the junction differs from the germline gene, which may be a read error. The chain links TRBV5-4 to TRBJ2-3, with 11 bases identical to TRBD1. Germline-derived CDR1 and CDR2 are SGHNT and YYREEE (reference sequence). CDR3 length equals 13 residues. The CDR3 sequence: CASSFRDRGLTHF. The CDR3 bases are TGTGCCAGCAGCTTCCGGGACAGGGGGTTGACACATTTT.

The rearrangement uses TRBV28 and TRBJ2-7; D is undetermined. This CDR3 is 15 amino acids long. The V end lost 5 bases, the J end lost 0 bases, and 14 bases lay between the germline ends. The germline gives CDR1 MDHEN, CDR2 SYDVKM. CDR3 protein: CASSPYGPSSYEQYF. In DNA form, the CDR3 reads TGTGCCAGCAGTCCCTACGGTCCGAGCTCCTACGAGCAGTACTTC.

This clone was seen more than once but under ten times. J is TRBJ2-2 and V is TRBV15; D is undetermined. The V and J ends lost 0 bases and 4 bases respectively, with 3 bases between them. The CDR3 runs to 13 residues. Germline lookup yields CDR1 LNHNV and CDR2 YYDKDF (reference sequence). The CDR3: CATSREVTGELFF. The CDR3 DNA reads TGTGCCACCAGCAGAGAGGTCACCGGGGAGCTGTTTTTT.

In its sample, this clone was seen a few times. This chain joins TRBV19 and TRBJ1-2; maybe TRBD1 (5 bases). The germline gives CDR1 LNHDA, CDR2 SQIVND (reference sequence). Trimming shortened V by 9 bases and J by 8 bases, and 16 bases separated the two germline ends. The CDR3 has 12 amino acids. The CDR3 DNA follows: TGTGCCAGCGGGACCTCCGGGCGAGGCTACACCTTC. Translation: CASGTSGRGYTF.

V is TRBV6-1 and J is TRBJ1-5; D unresolved. Germline loops: CDR1 MNHNS, CDR2 SASEGT. V was trimmed by 5 bases and J by 4 bases, leaving 6 bases between them. The CDR3 extends over 12 amino acids. The CDR3 DNA reads as TGTGCCAGCAGTTGGTGGAATCAGCCCCAGCATTTT. Translation: CASSWWNQPQHF.

This clone has a handful of counts. V gene TRBV18 combines with J gene TRBJ2-1; maybe TRBD2 (6 bases). The CDR3 loop spans 17 amino acids. Germline CDR1 reads KGHSH; CDR2 reads LQKENI. Deletions cut 0 bases from V and 2 bases from J, with 14 bases between. CDR3: CASSPPSGLAAYNEQFF. The CDR3 nucleotides read TGTGCCAGCTCACCACCTAGTGGTTTAGCGGCCTACAATGAGCAGTTCTTC.

The chain combines TRBV15 with TRBJ2-1; D remains unclear. CDR1 is LNHNV and CDR2 is YYDKDF in the germline V gene (reference sequence). Trimming pared 0 bases from V and 7 bases from J, leaving 10 bases between. CDR3 length equals 14 residues. The CDR3 sequence is CATSRDVGGNEQFF. The CDR3 DNA sequence: TGTGCCACCAGCAGAGATGTGGGTGGGAATGAGCAGTTCTTC.

This clone came up a few times. CDR3 in amino acids: CASSSGTGLQETQYF. CDR3 sequence (DNA): TGTGCCAGCAGCTCCGGCACGGGGCTACAAGAGACCCAGTACTTC. The J gene is TRBJ2-5, the V gene TRBV7-6; TRBD1 or TRBD2 may be the D gene (5 bases each). Deletions cut 4 bases from V and 2 bases from J, with 14 bases between. The CDR3 is 15 residues long. In germline, CDR1 is SGHVS, CDR2 FNYEAQ. The full variable domain, with the rest looked up from reference TRBV7-6 and TRBJ2-5, is GAGVSQSPRYKVTKRGQDVALRCDPISGHVSLYWYRQALGQGPEFLTYFNYEAQQDKSGLPNDRFSAERPEGSISTLTIQRTEQRDSAMYRCASSSGTGLQETQYFGPGTRLLVL.

This clone occurred once. The chain employs TRBV9 and TRBJ2-1; 13 nucleotides match TRBD2. Trimming removed 0 bases from V and 8 bases from J; junction bases left unmatched: 11. Germline-derived CDR1 and CDR2 are SGDLS and YYNGEE. The CDR3 has 18 residues. CDR3 nucleotides: TGTGCCAGCAGCGTAGCTCCGAAGGGGACTAGCGGGAATGATGAGCAGTTCTTC. Amino acid sequence: CASSVAPKGTSGNDEQFF.

This clone has only a few counts. This rearrangement joins TRBV5-6 to TRBJ1-1; unclear D gene. The V end lost 8 bases, the J end lost 0 bases, and 8 bases lay between the germline ends. Germline CDR1 and CDR2: SGHDT and YYEEEE. The CDR3 totals 12 residues. This chain's CDR3 is CASRLLNTEAFF. The CDR3, as DNA: TGTGCCAGTAGACTGCTGAACACTGAAGCTTTCTTT.

The sample holds a few counts of this clone. The sample holds other DNA sequences that translate to the same CDR3. The chain carries TRBV19 and TRBJ1-5; D unresolved. Germline V gene data show CDR1 as LNHDA and CDR2 as SQIVND (reference sequence). Trimming stripped 3 bases from V and 0 bases from J, with 6 bases between. CDR3 length equals 14 residues. This chain's CDR3 is CASSILYSNQPQHF. The CDR3 bases are TGTGCCAGTAGTATCCTGTATAGCAATCAGCCCCAGCATTTT. Using reference TRBV19 and TRBJ1-5 for the parts outside the CDR3, the full variable domain is DGGITQSPKYLFRKEGQNVTLSCEQNLNHDAMYWYRQDPGQGLRLIYYSQIVNDFQKGDIAEGYSVSREKKESFPLTVTSAQKNPTAFYLCASSILYSNQPQHFGDGTRLSIL.

The count of this clone is one. This chain joins TRBV7-2 and TRBJ2-1; TRBD2 matches 7 bases. The CDR3 length is 15 residues. With 3 bases clipped from V and 7 bases from J, the junction kept 9 bases outside the gene matches. Germline V gene data show CDR1 as SGHTA and CDR2 as FQGNSA. The CDR3 DNA sequence: TGTGCCAGCAGCTTCGATAGCGGGTGGACTAATGAGCAGTTCTTC. The encoded protein is CASSFDSGWTNEQFF.

This chain uses TRBV9 with TRBJ2-2; perhaps D is TRBD1 or TRBD2 (5 bases each). V was clipped by 4 bases and J by 1 base, with 14 bases between them. Germline values: CDR1 SGDLS, CDR2 YYNGEE. CDR3 size: 16 residues. CDR3 nucleotides: TGTGCCAGCAGCAGAGTCGGGACGGTGAACACCGGGGAGCTGTTTTTT. Its translation is CASSRVGTVNTGELFF.

The V and J genes are TRBV2 and TRBJ2-4; no clear D. The germline V gene has CDR1 SNHLY and CDR2 FYNNEI. CDR3 length: 14 residues. Between the trimmed V and J ends, which lost 1 base and 0 bases, there was a span of 4 bases. CDR3 DNA: TGTGCCAGCAGTGAAGAGAAAGCCAAAAACATTCAGTACTTC. This codes for CASSEEKAKNIQYF.

This clone has only a few counts. This chain uses TRBV2 with TRBJ2-2, with D perhaps being TRBD1 or TRBD2 (5 bases each). Trimming pared 6 bases from V and 2 bases from J, leaving 13 bases between. Germline CDR1 and CDR2: SNHLY and FYNNEI. The CDR3 spans 15 residues. CDR3 DNA sequence: TGTGCCAGCAGAAAAGGGACCCTCAACACCGGGGAGCTGTTTTTT. Amino acids: CASRKGTLNTGELFF.

The sample holds a few counts of this clone. The rearrangement uses TRBV6-6 and TRBJ1-2; 7 bases match TRBD1. With V trimmed by 2 bases and J by 3 bases, 0 bases remained unmatched. CDR1 is MNHNY, CDR2 SVGAGI, per germline (reference sequence). The CDR3 is made up of 13 amino acids. CDR3: CASSYTGDYGYTF. The CDR3 DNA follows: TGTGCCAGCAGTTACACAGGGGACTATGGCTACACCTTC.

The chain carries TRBV1 and TRBJ2-7; no check of the table's D call, TRBD2, against the DNA was made. TRBV1 is a pseudogene segment. The length of the CDR3 is 14 residues. CDR3 nucleotide sequence: TGCACCAGCAGCCGGACTAGCGGGAGATACGAGCAGTACTTC. Translated: CTSSRTSGRYEQYF.

Only a few counts were recorded for this clone. The rearrangement uses TRBV28 and TRBJ1-5; D gene uncertain. Per the germline V gene, CDR1 is MDHEN and CDR2 is SYDVKM. Trimming removed 4 bases from V and 1 base from J, with 23 bases in between. This CDR3 spans 19 amino acids. CDR3 in DNA: TGTGCCAGCAGTTCACCCTCGGGAGGCTGGCTCCTAAGCAATCAGCCCCAGCATTTT. Translating gives CASSSPSGGWLLSNQPQHF.

This clone occurred a few times. V and J are TRBV28 and TRBJ2-7; the D is unclear. The germline V gene has CDR1 MDHEN and CDR2 SYDVKM. The CDR3 runs 13 residues. The V end was cut by 8 bases, the J end by 0 bases, with 11 bases between. The CDR3 coding sequence is TGTGCCAGCTGCCGTCCGACCTCCTACGAGCAGTACTTC. Its protein is CASCRPTSYEQYF.

The CDR3 protein is CASSDLRTSGIYNEQFF. CDR3 coding DNA: TGTGCCAGCAGTGATCTCAGGACTAGCGGGATCTACAATGAGCAGTTCTTC. V is TRBV25-1 and J is TRBJ2-1; 12 bases are a match to TRBD2. The trim removed 3 bases at V and 3 bases at J, leaving 6 bases unmatched. The germline CDR1 and CDR2 sequences are MGHDK and SYGVNS. This CDR3 contains 17 residues.